The sequence of this T cell receptor beta chain was determined in a study of T-cell reconstitution after alpha-beta-depleted transplantation in children. This CDR3 region has 12 residues. CDR1 and CDR2 (germline): MDHEN, SYDVKM. V lost 11 bases to trimming and J lost 0 bases, with 8 bases between them. This clonotype has more than one count but fewer than ten. During its preparation, the TCRbeta library received unique molecular identifiers. In TCRdb, the PCR reads were re-called with MiXCR into one record per CDR3 protein. Seen here are approximately 400,000 distinct CDR3 sequences, approximately 10% observed once, and the top ten hold roughly 5.1%.

The sequenced sample was PBMCs from the stem cell graft donor, obtained from the stem cell graft. V is TRBV28 and J is TRBJ1-5; maybe TRBD1 (5 bases). This sequence was found in a human donor who donated a stem cell graft to a child with acute myeloid leukemia. The CDR3 nucleotides read TGTGCCGGGGGGTATAGCAATCAGCCCCAGCATTTT. It codes for CAGGYSNQPQHF. Variable domain in full (rest from reference TRBV28 and TRBJ1-5): DVKVTQSSRYLVKRTGEKVFLECVQDMDHENMFWYRQDPGLGLRLIYFSYDVKMKEKGDIPEGYSVSREKKERFSLILESASTNQTSMYLCAGGYSNQPQHFGDGTRLSIL.